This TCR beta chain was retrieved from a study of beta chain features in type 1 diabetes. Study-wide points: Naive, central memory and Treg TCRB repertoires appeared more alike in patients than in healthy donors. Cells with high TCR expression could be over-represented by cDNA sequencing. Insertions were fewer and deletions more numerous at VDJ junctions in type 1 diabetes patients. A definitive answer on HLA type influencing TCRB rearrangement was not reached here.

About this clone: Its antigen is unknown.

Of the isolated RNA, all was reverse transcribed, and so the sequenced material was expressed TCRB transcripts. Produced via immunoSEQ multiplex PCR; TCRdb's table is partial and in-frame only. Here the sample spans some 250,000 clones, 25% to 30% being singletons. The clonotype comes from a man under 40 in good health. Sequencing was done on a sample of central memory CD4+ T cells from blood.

CDR3 amino acids: CASSLLANYNEQFF. The CDR3 DNA is TGTGCCAGCAGTTTACTAGCAAATTACAATGAGCAGTTCTTC. This chain uses TRBV27 with TRBJ2-1, with a weak D call TRBD2 (5 bases). Germline lookup yields CDR1 MNHEY and CDR2 SMNVEV (reference sequence). CDR3 length: 14 amino acids. V lost 2 bases to trimming and J lost 4 bases, with 9 bases between them.